The 24 T cell receptor beta chains presented below share a single source sample, sequenced in a study of beta chain features in type 1 diabetes. All of the isolated RNA was reverse transcribed, so expressed TCRB transcripts were sequenced. Data came from immunoSEQ multiplex PCR; TCRdb stores just in-frame clones and leaves some out. This table holds roughly 170,000 clones, around 13% found once. Sequencing used central memory CD4+ T cells from blood. The source of these receptors is a woman between 18 and 29 years old in good health.

The chain has TRBV7-9 and TRBJ2-1; 10 bases map to TRBD1. From germline, CDR1 is SEHNR and CDR2 FQNEAQ (reference sequence). V lost 5 bases to trimming and J lost 6 bases; unmatched junction nucleotides: 7. This CDR3 is built from 15 residues. The CDR3 DNA sequence: TGTGCCAGCAGCAGTACCGGGACAGGGGCCAATGAGCAGTTCTTC. Its protein is CASSSTGTGANEQFF.

CDR3 protein: CASSQGLVRTRSVREQFF. Here the CDR3 DNA reads TGCGCCAGCAGCCAAGGTCTCGTCAGGACTAGATCAGTCAGGGAGCAGTTCTTC. The V gene is TRBV4-1, the J gene TRBJ2-1, with 7 bases matching TRBD2. The CDR3 loop spans 18 amino acids. Per the germline V gene, CDR1 is MGHRA and CDR2 is YSYEKL. V was clipped by 1 base and J by 10 bases; unmatched bases: 19.

The genes are TRBV30 and TRBJ2-7; 7 bases fit TRBD1. V lost 2 bases and J lost 0; bases outside the gene matches: 4. This CDR3 contains 14 residues. Germline CDR1 GTSNPN, CDR2 SVGIG (reference sequence). The CDR3 loop is CAWSRDSNSYEQYF. In DNA form, the CDR3 reads TGTGCCTGGAGTAGGGACAGCAACTCCTACGAGCAGTACTTC.

The rearrangement joins TRBV7-2 to TRBJ2-5; D gene ambiguous. In germline, CDR1 is SGHTA, CDR2 FQGNSA. V dropped 5 bases and J dropped 4 bases, with 11 bases sitting between them. The CDR3 length is 13 residues. CDR3 bases: TGTGCCAGCAGCCCGGAGATGCGAGAGACCCAGTACTTC. Translation gives CASSPEMRETQYF.

This clone has just a few counts. The genes are TRBV15 and TRBJ2-1; 7 bases agree with TRBD2. With V trimmed by 0 bases and J by 5 bases, 7 bases remained unmatched. Germline V gene data show CDR1 as LNHNV and CDR2 as YYDKDF (reference sequence). The CDR3 loop spans 16 amino acids. In DNA form, the CDR3 reads TGTGCCACCAGCAGAGACTGGGCTAGCGGAAACAATGAGCAGTTCTTC. Protein sequence: CATSRDWASGNNEQFF.

The rearrangement links TRBV30 to TRBJ1-1, with D perhaps matching TRBD1 (5 bases). The CDR3 runs 15 residues. Trimming removed 0 bases from V and 3 bases from J, with 14 bases in between. Germline assignment: CDR1 GTSNPN and CDR2 SVGIG (reference sequence). CDR3 sequence (DNA): TGTGCCTGGAGTGTACTTTCAGGGCTGGACACTGAAGCTTTCTTT. Residues: CAWSVLSGLDTEAFF.

This clone was counted ten times or more. The V call is TRBV6-1, the J call TRBJ2-3, with D possibly being TRBD1 (6 bases). This CDR3 comprises 14 residues. The V gene's germline CDR1 is MNHNS and CDR2 SASEGT. Trimming left V 6 bases short and J 6 bases short, with 16 bases between. Written as DNA, the CDR3 is TGTGCCAGCAGCGTCGGGACACGGACCGATACGCAGTATTTT. It codes for CASSVGTRTDTQYF.

V is TRBV6-6 and J is TRBJ1-3; 9 bases fit TRBD1. The CDR3 loop spans 14 amino acids. With 7 bases clipped from V and 0 bases from J, the junction kept 1 base outside the gene matches. CDR1 is MNHNY, CDR2 SVGAGI, per germline (reference sequence). The CDR3 loop is CASTTGGSGNTIYF. The CDR3, as DNA: TGTGCCAGCACGACAGGGGGCTCTGGAAACACCATATATTTT.

This clone has a handful of counts. Other DNA variants within this sample encode the same CDR3. In nucleotides, the CDR3 is TGCGCCAGCAGCTTTGGACAGGGCGGCGAAAAACTGTTTTTT. The encoded protein is CASSFGQGGEKLFF. The chain employs TRBV5-1 and TRBJ1-4, with 8 bases matching TRBD1. Germline V gives CDR1 SGHRS, CDR2 YFSETQ. V gave up 2 bases and J gave up 8 bases; unmatched junction bases: 5. The length of the CDR3 is 14 residues. Full variable domain (outside the CDR3, taken from reference TRBV5-1 and TRBJ1-4): KAGVTQTPRYLIKTRGQQVTLSCSPISGHRSVSWYQQTPGQGLQFLFEYFSETQRNKGNFPGRFSGRQFSNSRSEMNVSTLELGDSALYLCASSFGQGGEKLFFGSGTQLSVL.

The V gene is TRBV28, the J gene TRBJ2-3; TRBD1 might be the D (6 bases). CDR3 size: 12 residues. Germline values: CDR1 MDHEN, CDR2 SYDVKM. The V gene lost 2 bases and the J gene lost 9 bases, with 9 bases spanning the gap. DNA for the CDR3: TGTGCCAGCAGTTTACTGGACAGCACGCAGTATTTT. Its protein product is CASSLLDSTQYF.

This clone turned up a few times. The J gene is TRBJ2-3, the V gene TRBV7-2, with no clear D. V lost 0 bases and J lost 5, with 3 bases in between. The CDR3 loop spans 12 amino acids. The V gene's germline CDR1 is SGHTA and CDR2 FQGNSA. The CDR3 region is CASSLARDTQYF. CDR3 sequence (DNA): TGTGCCAGCAGCTTAGCTAGAGATACGCAGTATTTT.

The chain couples TRBV7-3 to TRBJ2-1, with 9 bases aligning to TRBD2. The ends lost 4 bases at V and 2 bases at J; junction bases unmatched: 12. CDR1 SGHTA and CDR2 FQGTGA come from the germline V gene. There are 18 residues in the CDR3. CDR3 coding DNA: TGTGCCAGCAGCTCCCGGACTAGCGCTTTAGGGGCCTACAATGAGCAGTTCTTC. Translation: CASSSRTSALGAYNEQFF.

This clone was recorded a few times. The chain combines TRBV30 with TRBJ1-4, with no clear D. Germline CDR1 GTSNPN, CDR2 SVGIG (reference sequence). This CDR3 contains 15 residues. The V and J ends lost 3 bases and 3 bases respectively, with 14 bases between them. The CDR3 region has the DNA TGTGCCTGGAGGCACTCGGGTGCCTCTAATGAAAAACTGTTTTTT. This codes for CAWRHSGASNEKLFF. Full variable domain (outside the CDR3, taken from reference TRBV30 and TRBJ1-4): SQTIHQWPATLVQPVGSPLSLECTVEGTSNPNLYWYRQAAGRGLQLLFYSVGIGQISSEVPQNLSASRPQDRQFILSSKKLLLSDSGFYLCAWRHSGASNEKLFFGSGTQLSVL.

The chain links TRBV19 to TRBJ2-5, with 7 bases fitting TRBD2. Germline trimming cut 3 bases from V and 4 bases from J; bases unmatched to any gene: 5. The CDR3 spans 14 residues. The germline CDR1 and CDR2 sequences are LNHDA and SQIVND (reference sequence). CDR3 in amino acids: CASSIGGGRETQYF. Here the CDR3 DNA reads TGTGCCAGTAGTATTGGGGGAGGGCGAGAGACCCAGTACTTC.

There are a few counts of this clone. V usage is TRBV15 and J usage is TRBJ2-5; D perhaps matches TRBD1 (5 bases). V was cut by 5 bases and J by 1 base, with 8 bases left in between. Looked up from germline, CDR1 is LNHNV and CDR2 is YYDKDF (reference sequence). The CDR3 has 13 residues. CDR3 amino acids: CATSQGFQETQYF. The CDR3 region has the DNA TGTGCCACCAGCCAGGGATTCCAAGAGACCCAGTACTTC.

This clone was detected a few times. The rearrangement joins TRBV9 to TRBJ2-3; perhaps TRBD2 as D (5 bases). This CDR3 contains 15 residues. The germline V gene encodes CDR1 SGDLS and CDR2 YYNGEE. With 0 bases removed from V and 2 bases from J, the gap between germline ends came to 10 bases. CDR3 nucleotides: TGTGCCAGCAGCGTAGGTGTCGGGGACACAGATACGCAGTATTTT. Translation: CASSVGVGDTDTQYF. Together with reference TRBV9 and TRBJ2-3, the CDR3 gives the full variable domain: DSGVTQTPKHLITATGQRVTLRCSPRSGDLSVYWYQQSLDQGLQFLIQYYNGEERAKGNILERFSAQQFPDLHSELNLSSLELGDSALYFCASSVGVGDTDTQYFGPGTRLTVL.

The rearrangement joins TRBV12-5 to TRBJ2-1; 11 nucleotides line up with TRBD2. CDR1 is LGHNT, CDR2 FRNRAP, per germline. V shed 4 bases, J shed 4 bases, and the junction held 6 bases outside the gene matches. CDR3 length equals 16 residues. DNA for the CDR3: TGTGCTAGTGGTTCCCCCGGGACTAGCGGTTACAATGAGCAGTTCTTC. Translated, it gives CASGSPGTSGYNEQFF.

This chain links TRBV9 with TRBJ2-3; 7 nucleotides align to TRBD2. Germline CDR1 reads SGDLS; CDR2 reads YYNGEE. This CDR3 is 16 amino acids long. Unmatched junction bases numbered 8, after V lost 3 bases and J lost 1 base. The CDR3 bases are TGTGCCAGCAGCGGTAATCCAGCGGGGCGCACAGATACGCAGTATTTT. As protein: CASSGNPAGRTDTQYF.

This clone was detected only a few times. The V and J genes are TRBV7-9 and TRBJ2-1, with 13 bases that match TRBD2. Trimming took 5 bases from V and 8 from J; bases not matched to a gene: 12. The CDR3 loop spans 17 amino acids. CDR1 is SEHNR and CDR2 is FQNEAQ in the germline V gene (reference sequence). CDR3 region: CASSARTSGSRFDEQFF. The CDR3, as DNA: TGTGCCAGCAGCGCTCGGACTAGCGGGAGTCGATTTGATGAGCAGTTCTTC.

The chain employs TRBV28 and TRBJ2-1, with 16 bases aligning to TRBD2. Germline V gene lookup returns CDR1 MDHEN and CDR2 SYDVKM. V trimming: 6 bases; J trimming: 9 bases; junction bases outside the gene matches: 11. There are 17 residues in the CDR3. The CDR3 sequence: CASSPGLAGGPPVEQFF. The CDR3 DNA reads TGTGCCAGCAGCCCGGGACTAGCGGGAGGGCCCCCCGTTGAGCAGTTCTTC.

V gene TRBV6-7 combines with J gene TRBJ2-7; D is uncertain. TRBV6-7 is annotated as an ORF whose role is uncertain. Trimming cost V 0 bases and J 3 bases, with 9 bases left between them. This CDR3 comprises 14 residues. The CDR3 protein is CASSYSGPSYEQYF. For the CDR3, the DNA is TGTGCCAGCAGTTACTCGGGCCCCAGCTACGAGCAGTACTTC.

This clone was recorded a few times. The genes are TRBV7-8 and TRBJ1-2; 7 bases match TRBD1. Germline trimming cut 5 bases from V and 4 bases from J; bases unmatched to any gene: 4. This CDR3 is 13 amino acids long. Germline CDR1 reads SGHVS; CDR2 reads FQNEAQ. The CDR3 sequence is CASSRDSAYGYTF. DNA of the CDR3: TGTGCCAGCAGCCGGGACAGCGCCTATGGCTACACCTTC.

V and J are TRBV10-3 and TRBJ2-1; D may be TRBD2 (5 bases). CDR1 and CDR2 from the germline V gene are ENHRY and SYGVKD. V lost 4 bases to trimming and J lost 5 bases, with 9 bases between them. This CDR3 has 13 residues. The CDR3 sequence is CAISGWENNEQFF. The CDR3 DNA is TGTGCCATCAGTGGATGGGAGAACAATGAGCAGTTCTTC.

This chain links TRBV6-5 with TRBJ2-1, with TRBD2 identical over 7 bases. J lost 6 bases, V lost 0 bases, and 2 bases had no gene match. Per the germline V gene, CDR1 is MNHEY and CDR2 is SVGAGI. The length of the CDR3 is 14 residues. This CDR3 is CASSYSIAGNEQFF. The DNA for the CDR3 is TGTGCCAGCAGTTACTCGATAGCGGGCAATGAGCAGTTCTTC.